These 6 T cell receptor beta chains were all obtained from the same sample, sequenced in a study of cytomegalovirus exposure and HLA in healthy donors (dated by TCRdb to about 2017). Library creation used the immunoSEQ multiplex PCR assay. A mixture of 60 forward primers for TCR Vbeta segments and 13 reverse primers for TCR Jbeta segments was used in the multiplex PCR. Entries here come from immuneACCESS through TCRdb and include only in-frame sequences with V and J called. Some clones fail to appear in such tables; in the studies checked, an unresolved V gene covers under half of the shortfall, and the cause of the remainder is unknown. This sample gives approximately 120,000 clones in total; roughly 82% of them show up just once. The ten largest clones capture around 13% of the sample. The sample was PBMCs. These receptor sequences come from a woman between 40 and 50 years old in good health and CMV-seropositive.

The gene calls are TRBV12-2 and TRBJ2-7; TRBD1 reflects the table's D call only, with no check against the DNA. TRBV12-2 is marked as a pseudogene. The CDR3 spans 16 residues. Written as DNA, the CDR3 is TGTGCAAGTCGACCCAAAATTGACAGGGGAATCTACGAGCAGTACTTC. Translating gives CASRPKIDRGIYEQYF.

The chain joins TRBV19 to TRBJ1-2, with D possibly TRBD1 on 5 matching bases. The germline CDR1 and CDR2 sequences are LNHDA and SQIVND (reference sequence). The V end lost 9 bases, the J end lost 4 bases, and 18 bases lay between the germline ends. This CDR3 is 14 amino acids long. DNA for the CDR3: TGTGCCAGCCACTTCGGCAGGGCCCTCTATGGCTACACCTTC. This encodes CASHFGRALYGYTF.

CDR3 sequence: CASSSNPGQVYEQYF. The CDR3, as DNA: TGTGCCAGCAGCTCAAATCCGGGACAGGTCTACGAGCAGTACTTC. The J gene is TRBJ2-7, the V gene TRBV5-6, with 8 bases identical to TRBD1. CDR3 length equals 15 residues. In germline, CDR1 is SGHDT, CDR2 YYEEEE. V gave up 3 bases and J gave up 3 bases; unmatched junction bases: 8.

CDR3 bases: TGCGCCAGCAGCCCTCAGCTCGGGACTAGCGGGAGAAAGACCCAGTACTTC. Protein sequence: CASSPQLGTSGRKTQYF. The V call is TRBV4-1, the J call TRBJ2-5; 14 positions match TRBD2. CDR1 MGHRA and CDR2 YSYEKL come from the germline V gene. The CDR3 contains 17 residues. J was trimmed by 6 bases and V by 4 bases; bases with no gene match: 10.

The V and J genes are TRBV28 and TRBJ2-7; 7 nucleotides align to TRBD2. Losses at the gene ends were 6 bases for V and 1 base for J; bases not matched to a gene: 9. The germline V gene has CDR1 MDHEN and CDR2 SYDVKM. CDR3 size: 15 residues. The CDR3 region is CASRSPRDYSYEQYF. CDR3 in DNA: TGTGCCAGCAGAAGCCCCCGGGACTATTCCTACGAGCAGTACTTC.

This chain joins TRBV25-1 and TRBJ1-4; D is unclear. The CDR3 contains 16 residues. CDR1 and CDR2 from the germline V gene are MGHDK and SYGVNS. V dropped 3 bases and J dropped 8 bases, with 19 bases sitting between them. CDR3 in amino acids: CASSDGQRVLPEKLFF. The DNA of the CDR3 is TGTGCCAGCAGTGATGGGCAGAGGGTATTACCCGAAAAACTGTTTTTT.